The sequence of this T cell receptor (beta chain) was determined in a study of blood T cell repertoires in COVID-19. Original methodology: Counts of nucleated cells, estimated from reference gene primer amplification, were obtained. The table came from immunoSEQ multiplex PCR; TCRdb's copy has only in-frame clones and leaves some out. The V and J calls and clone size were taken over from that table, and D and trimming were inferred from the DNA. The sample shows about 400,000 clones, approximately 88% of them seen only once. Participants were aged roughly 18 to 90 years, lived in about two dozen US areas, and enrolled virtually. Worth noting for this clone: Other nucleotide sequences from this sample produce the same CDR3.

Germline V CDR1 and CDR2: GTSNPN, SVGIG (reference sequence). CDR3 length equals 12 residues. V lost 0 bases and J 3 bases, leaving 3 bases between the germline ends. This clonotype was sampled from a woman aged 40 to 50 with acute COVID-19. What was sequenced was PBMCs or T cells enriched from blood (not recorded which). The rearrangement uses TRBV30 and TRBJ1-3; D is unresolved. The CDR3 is CAWSVSGNTIYF. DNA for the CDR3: TGTGCCTGGAGTGTGAGTGGAAACACCATATATTTT. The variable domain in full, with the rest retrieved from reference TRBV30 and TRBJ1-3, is SQTIHQWPATLVQPVGSPLSLECTVEGTSNPNLYWYRQAAGRGLQLLFYSVGIGQISSEVPQNLSASRPQDRQFILSSKKLLLSDSGFYLCAWSVSGNTIYFGEGSWLTVV.